A single sample gave rise to the 26 T cell receptor beta chains below, sequenced in a study of T-cell memory formation after mild COVID-19. TCRdb reanalysed the 5' RACE reads using MiXCR and keeps one entry per CDR3 protein. This sample has approximately 300,000 distinct CDR3 sequences; about 16% occur once, and the top ten carry more than 20%. The sequencing input was PBMCs or a T cell subset sorted from them (not recorded which). The receptor set was obtained from a man younger than 35 who had mild COVID-19 (a few samples of this study predate the infection). Cell type and time point are not known.

The chain employs TRBV23-1 and TRBJ2-7; D is possibly TRBD1 (5 bases). TRBV23-1 is recorded as an ORF, its role being uncertain. This CDR3 contains 14 residues. Trimming removed 0 bases at V and 2 bases at J, with 8 bases between. CDR3 in DNA: TGCGCCAGCAGTCAATCAAACAGGACCTACGAGCAGTACTTC. Encoded protein: CASSQSNRTYEQYF.

The rearrangement uses TRBV28 and TRBJ2-2, with 11 bases that match TRBD2. This CDR3 is 18 amino acids long. CDR1 is MDHEN and CDR2 is SYDVKM in the germline V gene. J gave up 1 base and V 5 bases, and 9 bases lay outside the gene matches. The chain's CDR3 is CASSIYSGGAWNTGELFF. The CDR3 DNA sequence: TGTGCCAGCAGTATATATAGCGGGGGGGCCTGGAACACCGGGGAGCTGTTTTTT.

This chain joins TRBV2 and TRBJ1-1; the D is unclear. V lost 9 bases, J lost 2 bases, and 7 bases lay in between. Looked up from germline, CDR1 is SNHLY and CDR2 is FYNNEI. This CDR3 spans 11 amino acids. The CDR3: CARFTNTEAFF. CDR3 coding DNA: TGTGCCAGATTCACTAACACTGAAGCTTTCTTT.

This clonotype came up a few times. The chain combines TRBV7-9 with TRBJ2-5, with D possibly being TRBD2 (5 bases). The CDR3 contains 15 residues. Trimming shortened V by 5 bases and J by 5 bases, and 18 bases separated the two germline ends. Germline lookup yields CDR1 SEHNR and CDR2 FQNEAQ (reference sequence). The chain's CDR3 is CASSLPLLEYETQYF. The CDR3 DNA follows: TGTGCCAGCAGCCTTCCACTACTAGAGTATGAGACCCAGTACTTC.

V gene TRBV6-5 combines with J gene TRBJ2-7; D gene ambiguous. V lost 6 bases and J lost 0, with 9 bases in between. The CDR3 is made up of 13 amino acids. Germline CDR1 and CDR2: MNHEY and SVGAGI. The CDR3: CASSDHSSYEQYF. The CDR3 region has the DNA TGTGCCAGCAGCGATCACAGCTCCTACGAGCAGTACTTC.

The rearrangement uses TRBV5-4 and TRBJ2-1; D remains unclear. Germline V gene data show CDR1 as SGHNT and CDR2 as YYREEE (reference sequence). This CDR3 region has 16 residues. V gave up 0 bases and J gave up 7 bases, with 17 bases separating them. CDR3 DNA sequence: TGTGCCAGCAGCTTGGCCCCGGCCGGTGGGAATAATGAGCAGTTCTTC. It translates to CASSLAPAGGNNEQFF.

This clonotype has a handful of counts. The J gene is TRBJ1-4, the V gene TRBV4-1; possibly TRBD1 for D (5 bases). V shed 0 bases and J shed 7 bases, with 12 bases lying between them. The CDR3 runs to 15 residues. CDR1 and CDR2 from the germline V gene are MGHRA and YSYEKL. In nucleotides, the CDR3 is TGCGCCAGCAGCCAAGATCGGGGGAAGGCTGAAAAACTGTTTTTT. Amino acids: CASSQDRGKAEKLFF.

The rearrangement links TRBV5-1 to TRBJ2-2; TRBD2 matches 8 bases. CDR1 is SGHRS and CDR2 is YFSETQ in the germline V gene. There are 16 residues in the CDR3. Losses at the gene ends were 1 base for V and 5 bases for J; bases not matched to a gene: 7. In DNA form, the CDR3 reads TGCGCCAGCAGCTTGTTTGGGACTAGTCATACCGGGGAGCTGTTTTTT. It yields the protein CASSLFGTSHTGELFF.

This clonotype has more than one count but fewer than ten. The J gene is TRBJ2-7, the V gene TRBV12-3 or TRBV12-4, with a possible D match to TRBD2 (6 bases). The CDR3 is made up of 13 amino acids. Trimming left V 5 bases short and J 6 bases short, with 14 bases between. The CDR3 coding sequence is TGTGCCAGCAGTCACAGTACCGGGGGCGAGCAGTACGTC. This encodes CASSHSTGGEQYV.

The sample holds a few counts of this clonotype. The rearrangement joins TRBV2 to TRBJ2-7; D may be TRBD2 (6 bases). Germline V gives CDR1 SNHLY, CDR2 FYNNEI. The CDR3 spans 12 residues. Trimming stripped 8 bases from V and 4 bases from J, with 12 bases between. CDR3 coding DNA: TGTGCCAGCGCGGGGCACGGGTACGAGCAGTACGTC. Its translation: CASAGHGYEQYV.

There are a few counts of this clonotype. The chain recombines TRBV4-1 with TRBJ1-1; unclear D gene. CDR1 MGHRA and CDR2 YSYEKL come from the germline V gene. The V gene lost 3 bases and the J gene lost 0 bases, with 11 bases spanning the gap. The CDR3 is 15 amino acids. CDR3 protein: CASSQTGRVNTEAFF. CDR3 nucleotides: TGCGCCAGCAGCCAGACCGGGAGAGTGAACACTGAAGCTTTCTTT.

This clonotype has only a few counts. CDR3 residues: CASSLARGSNNSPLHF. The CDR3 coding sequence is TGTGCCAGCAGCTTAGCAAGGGGATCAAATAATTCACCCCTCCACTTT. The V and J genes are TRBV7-8 and TRBJ1-6; possible D gene TRBD1, 5 bases. The CDR3 spans 16 residues. V lost 0 bases and J 5 bases, leaving 11 bases between the germline ends. Per germline, CDR1 SGHVS and CDR2 FQNEAQ.

The chain is built from TRBV6-1 and TRBJ2-7, with D tentatively TRBD1 (6 bases). The germline CDR1 and CDR2 sequences are MNHNS and SASEGT. V lost 4 bases, J lost 7 bases, and 20 bases lay in between. The CDR3 has 15 amino acids. CDR3 sequence: CASSAPQGSGWEQYF. CDR3 coding DNA: TGTGCCAGCAGTGCCCCACAGGGCTCCGGATGGGAGCAGTACTTC.

This clonotype was seen more than once but under ten times. V is TRBV11-2 and J is TRBJ2-7, with 10 nucleotides matching TRBD1. The germline V gene encodes CDR1 SGHAT and CDR2 FQNNGV. V lost 1 base to trimming and J lost 2 bases; unmatched junction nucleotides: 8. The CDR3 loop spans 17 amino acids. The CDR3 is CASSLGSRGTGAYEQYV. CDR3 nucleotides: TGTGCCAGCAGCTTAGGTTCCCGTGGGACAGGGGCCTACGAGCAGTACGTC.

Ten or more counts support this clonotype. V gene TRBV7-3 combines with J gene TRBJ2-1; 10 nucleotides align to TRBD2. This CDR3 contains 14 residues. CDR1 SGHTA and CDR2 FQGTGA come from the germline V gene. The V segment lost 5 bases and the J segment 8 bases; nucleotides outside the gene matches: 6. Written as DNA, the CDR3 is TGTGCCAGCAGCCGTACTAGCGGGAAATATGAGCAGTTCTTC. Protein sequence: CASSRTSGKYEQFF.

The sample holds many counts of this clonotype. CDR3 protein: CASSYSRVAEAFF. The DNA for the CDR3 is TGTGCCAGCAGTTACTCCAGGGTGGCTGAAGCTTTCTTT. The rearrangement joins TRBV6-5 to TRBJ1-1; maybe TRBD1 (5 bases). In germline, CDR1 is MNHEY, CDR2 SVGAGI. CDR3 length equals 13 residues. Trimming pared 0 bases from V and 6 bases from J, leaving 8 bases between.

V and J are TRBV6-5 and TRBJ2-3, with 8 nucleotides matching TRBD1. In germline, CDR1 is MNHEY, CDR2 SVGAGI. CDR3 length equals 14 residues. V lost 6 bases and J lost 5; bases outside the gene matches: 7. The chain's CDR3 is CASRSQTGGDTQYF. CDR3 sequence (DNA): TGTGCCAGCAGATCTCAAACAGGGGGAGATACGCAGTATTTT.

Only one count was recorded for this clonotype. The chain is built from TRBV12-3 or TRBV12-4 and TRBJ1-2, with a possible D match to TRBD1 (6 bases). The CDR3 length is 14 residues. Trimming took off 1 base at V and 4 bases at J, with 10 bases between the two ends. The CDR3: CASSLGGLGYGYTF. The CDR3 bases are TGTGCCAGCAGTTTAGGGGGGCTTGGCTATGGCTACACCTTC.

The CDR3 nucleotides are TGTGCCAGCAGTCCCCGGGCCCGAGCCTCTGGGGCCAACGTCCTGACTTTC. Translation: CASSPRARASGANVLTF. The rearrangement joins TRBV12-3 or TRBV12-4 to TRBJ2-6; no reliable D call. The CDR3 covers 17 residues. The V gene lost 5 bases and the J gene lost 0 bases, with 14 bases spanning the gap.

This chain uses TRBV6-1 with TRBJ2-7; tentatively, D is TRBD1 or TRBD2 (5 bases each). CDR1 is MNHNS and CDR2 is SASEGT in the germline V gene. Trimming removed 6 bases from V and 1 base from J, with 10 bases in between. CDR3 size: 13 residues. The chain's CDR3 is CASRTGASYEQYV. In DNA, the CDR3 is TGTGCCAGCAGAACCGGGGCTTCCTACGAGCAGTACGTC.

This clonotype occurred a few times. This rearrangement joins TRBV20-1 to TRBJ2-2; 12 bases line up with TRBD2. The CDR3 runs to 16 residues. The V and J ends lost 0 bases and 4 bases, in that order; junction bases with no gene match: 3. In germline, CDR1 is DFQATT, CDR2 SNEGSKA (reference sequence). The CDR3 DNA reads TGCAGTGCTAGAGACCCGACTAGCGGGGGCACCGGGGAGCTGTTTTTT. This encodes CSARDPTSGGTGELFF.

This clonotype was picked up a small number of times. The rearrangement joins TRBV4-3 to TRBJ2-4; the D gene is possibly TRBD2 (7 bases). V was shortened by 3 bases and J by 1 base, with 16 bases between the two germline ends. Germline V gene sequence: CDR1 LGHNA, CDR2 YSLEER. CDR3 length: 17 residues. The CDR3 loop reads CASSQSLGRGAKNIQYF. CDR3 coding DNA: TGCGCCAGCAGCCAGTCACTTGGGAGGGGGGCCAAAAACATTCAGTACTTC.

The rearrangement uses TRBV6-2 or TRBV6-3 and TRBJ1-2; no reliable D call. The CDR3 runs 13 residues. Germline V gene lookup returns CDR1 MNHEY and CDR2 SVGEGT. Trimming removed 10 bases from V and 4 bases from J, with 16 bases in between. The CDR3 here is CANRLDGSYGYTF. DNA for the CDR3: TGTGCCAACAGATTGGACGGTAGCTATGGCTACACCTTC.

This clonotype was detected only a few times. This rearrangement joins TRBV28 to TRBJ2-5; 9 bases are shared with TRBD1. The CDR3 runs to 13 residues. The V segment lost 6 bases and the J segment 4 bases; nucleotides outside the gene matches: 3. Germline V gives CDR1 MDHEN, CDR2 SYDVKM. The CDR3 DNA reads TGTGCCAGCAGCTCGGGACAGGGAGAGACCCAGTACTTC. As protein: CASSSGQGETQYF.

V usage is TRBV28 and J usage is TRBJ2-2; 8 bases align to TRBD1. CDR3 length equals 14 residues. Germline values: CDR1 MDHEN, CDR2 SYDVKM. The ends lost 7 bases at V and 5 bases at J; junction bases unmatched: 6. Here the CDR3 reads CASKTGVGTGELFF. The CDR3 coding sequence is TGTGCCAGCAAGACAGGGGTTGGGACCGGGGAGCTGTTTTTT.

The J gene is TRBJ2-1, the V gene TRBV5-1; D unclear. The CDR3 has 14 amino acids. V dropped 0 bases and J dropped 5 bases, with 9 bases sitting between them. Germline CDR1 SGHRS, CDR2 YFSETQ. CDR3 coding DNA: TGCGCCAGCAGCTTGGACGGGCGCCACAATGAGCAGTTCTTC. Translating gives CASSLDGRHNEQFF. Complete variable domain (other parts from reference TRBV5-1 and TRBJ2-1): KAGVTQTPRYLIKTRGQQVTLSCSPISGHRSVSWYQQTPGQGLQFLFEYFSETQRNKGNFPGRFSGRQFSNSRSEMNVSTLELGDSALYLCASSLDGRHNEQFFGPGTRLTVL.